Sequencing of this TCR beta chain was carried out in a study of blood T cell repertoires in COVID-19 (dated by TCRdb to 2020 to 2021). Some background on the complete study: Samples from collaborators originated in the United States, Italy and Spain and spanned both the acute and convalescent phases of COVID-19. The material from the prospective study consisted of cDNA or gDNA derived from T cells, B-cell-depleted T cells, or PBMCs. Subjects who had been exposed to COVID-19, were actively infected with it, or had recovered from it provided the deeply sampled blood TCRbeta repertoires that made up the dataset. The repertoires were released in a freely available public database intended as a resource for research on the immune response to SARS-CoV-2. Samples came from the ongoing ImmuneRACE study (first 160 participants) plus 1,254 subjects from 6 global collaborators. Sample metadata almost always included a de-identified subject ID, COVID-19 status, age in years and sex. Where available, HLA class I and class II types were taken from metadata supplied by the sample provider and were not determined by assay-based typing. What the work shows at the level of the full study, not this receptor alone: Clinical and demographic metadata were provided uncurated, with the amount varying by source and participant.

Remarks on this clone: The target of this receptor is not known. Nothing much larger sits one base from this clone, and base qualities are not available.

TCRbeta CDR3 regions were amplified from genomic DNA by means of the immunoSEQ Assay, a bias-controlled multiplex PCR. On the study's bioinformatics: Nucleated cell counts per sample were estimated from amplification of reference gene primers within the assay. To quantify the absolute abundance of each unique TCRbeta CDR3 rearrangement, sequence reads were collapsed and filtered. Productive Simpson clonality was computed per sample as the square root of Simpson's diversity index over productive rearrangements. TCRdb's version of the immuneACCESS table is confined to in-frame rearrangements and falls short of the full clone set. An unresolved V gene accounts for under half of the shortfall where checked; the remainder is of unknown origin. The V and J calls and clone size come from that table; D and trimming were worked out from the DNA. In all, the sample holds about 220,000 clones, and around 84% of those were seen once. Together, the top ten hold 2% to 2.5% of the sample.

A second Seattle source provided samples from volunteer blood donors who had recovered from COVID-19. Collaborating institutions collected whole blood in K2EDTA tubes following their own protocols. Collaborator samples were shipped for TCRbeta analysis as frozen whole blood, isolated PBMCs, or DNA extracted from either sample type. Cut back by 5 bases and 4 bases, the V and J ends lie 11 bases apart. The CDR3 spans 13 residues, from the cysteine through the phenylalanine. The kept DNA is CDR3 alone, 39 bases in frame from the first base. In the germline V gene (reference sequence), CDR1 corresponds to WNHNN and CDR2 to SYGVQD.

This TCR derives from a man in his forties who had recovered from COVID-19. Sequenced input: peripheral blood. The rearranged chain carries TRBV10-1 and TRBJ1-2, and perhaps TRBD1 as D gene, on 6 matching bases. This receptor carries the CDR3 CASSRGGLYGYTF. The nucleotide sequence reads TGCGCCAGCAGTAGGGGGGGGCTCTATGGCTACACCTTC.